This is a list of T cell receptor beta chains from one sample in a study of human T cells and chemical hapten exposure. TCRdb reprocessed the RACE reads with MiXCR, giving one entry per CDR3 protein. The data show around 69,000 distinct CDR3 sequences, with around 8.8% seen just once and about 3.5% held by the top ten. Sequences were derived from whole blood, sampled in connection with sensitization to the hapten diphenylcyclopropenone (DPC). These receptors all come from a woman between 45 and 65 years old with alopecia areata. Some clones in this sample may be carry-over from other donors' samples. CDR3s include the opening cysteine and the closing phenylalanine or tryptophan. Each record gives: J gene, clone size, D gene, V gene, CDR3 DNA, CDR3 protein. The D gene is left open where the match is weak. Only some rows state a clone size, as once, few, many or a class for expanded clones.

TRBJ2-3,-,TRBD2,TRBV27,TGTGCCAGCCACCGAGCGGGAGAAGCCACAGATACGCAGTATTTT,CASHRAGEATDTQYF
TRBJ1-1,few,-,TRBV6-5,TGTGCCAGCAGGAGGGGAGGGGAAGCTTTCTTT,CASRRGGEAFF
TRBJ1-1,many,-,TRBV19,TGTGCCAGTAGTACCTCGCAGGTTAACACTGAAGCTTTCTTT,CASSTSQVNTEAFF
TRBJ1-4,many,-,TRBV13,TGTGCCAGCAGCTTAGGGACTACTAATGAAAAACTGTTTTTT,CASSLGTTNEKLFF
TRBJ2-1,few,-,TRBV3-1,TGTGCCAGCAGCCAAGACCCTAGCAACAGGCAGTTCTTC,CASSQDPSNRQFF
TRBJ2-7,many,TRBD1,TRBV14,TGTGCCAGCAGCCAAGGGACAGGGTCTTACTTC,CASSQGTGSYF
TRBJ1-6,-,-,TRBV6-5,TGTGCCAGCAGTTACCATGTGGATTCACCCCTCCACTTT,CASSYHVDSPLHF
TRBJ2-3,few,-,TRBV27,TGTGCCAGCAGTTTAAGTCGGCGGGGCACAGATACGCAGTATTTT,CASSLSRRGTDTQYF
TRBJ2-1,many,-,TRBV6-1,TGTGCCAGCAGTGAAGCTCGACAGCATAGCGGTGAGCAGTTCTTC,CASSEARQHSGEQFF
TRBJ2-3,many,-,TRBV2,TGTGCCAGTAACAGGGCTTCGGAGAGCGATACGCAGTATTTT,CASNRASESDTQYF
TRBJ2-3,many,TRBD1,TRBV15,TGTGCCACCAGCAGAGGGGACAGGATCACAGATACGCAGTATTTT,CATSRGDRITDTQYF
TRBJ1-1,-,TRBD1,TRBV28,TGTGCCAGCAGCTCCTCCGGGACAGCTTACACTGAAGCTTTCTTT,CASSSSGTAYTEAFF
TRBJ2-1,few,TRBD2,TRBV14,TGTGCCAGCAGCCAGGCGGGACTAGCCAATGAGCAGTTCTTC,CASSQAGLANEQFF
TRBJ2-7,-,-,TRBV7-6,TGTGCCAGCAGCTTAGTCGGGGAAAGCTACGAGCAGTACTTC,CASSLVGESYEQYF
TRBJ2-7,-,-,TRBV30,TGTGCCTGGAGCCACCCGAAGGGAGAGCAGTACTTC,CAWSHPKGEQYF
TRBJ1-3,few,-,TRBV12-3/TRBV12-4,TGTGCCAGCAGTTTAAACAGGGTCTACACCATATATTTT,CASSLNRVYTIYF
TRBJ2-7,few,-,TRBV4-2,TGTGCCAGCAGCCAAGTAGAAACGGAGGACGAGCAGTACTTC,CASSQVETEDEQYF
TRBJ1-1,few,-,TRBV27,TGTGCCAGCAGTTTATCTGGGGGCGGGATCACTGAAGCTTTCTTT,CASSLSGGGITEAFF
TRBJ1-6,-,-,TRBV13,TGTGCCAGCAGCGACAGCAGGGAAAATCCCTATAATTCACCCCTCCACTTT,CASSDSRENPYNSPLHF
TRBJ1-2,many,TRBD1,TRBV27,TGTGCCAGCTGGACAGGGAGTAGTGATGGCTACACCTTC,CASWTGSSDGYTF
TRBJ1-1,-,-,TRBV27,TGTGCCAGCAGTTTGGCGCAGGGCTCCTCCGGCACTGAAGCTTTCTTT,CASSLAQGSSGTEAFF
TRBJ2-6,many,TRBD1,TRBV15,TGTGCCACCAGCAGAGCAACTACAGGGGCCCCTACCCCTGGGGCCAACGTCCTGACTTTC,CATSRATTGAPTPGANVLTF
TRBJ2-2,few,-,TRBV20-1,TGCAGTGCTAGGCATACGAACACCGGGGAGCTGTTTTTT,CSARHTNTGELFF
TRBJ2-3,many,TRBD2,TRBV12-5,TGTGCTAGTGGTTCCCGGACTAGCGGGGGAAGCACAGATACGCAGTATTTT,CASGSRTSGGSTDTQYF
TRBJ2-7,few,-,TRBV19,TGTGCCAGTAGTAACTCGGGGGGCACCTACGAGCAGTACTTC,CASSNSGGTYEQYF
TRBJ1-5,few,-,TRBV20-1,TGCAGTGCTTCTAAGGGAAGGAACAATCAGCCCCAGCATTTT,CSASKGRNNQPQHF
TRBJ1-2,few,-,TRBV28,TGTGCCAGCAGTTTAAGGGGGGCGCCTAACTATGGCTACACCTTC,CASSLRGAPNYGYTF
TRBJ1-5,few,-,TRBV20-1,TGCAGTGCTAGAGAAAACTTCGATCCAGGGAGGCAGCCCCAGCATTTT,CSARENFDPGRQPQHF
TRBJ1-5,-,TRBD1,TRBV7-2,TGTGCCAGCAGCCGACAGGGGCCCCCTTATAGCAATCAGCCCCAGCATTTT,CASSRQGPPYSNQPQHF
TRBJ2-7,-,-,TRBV27,TGTGCCAGCAGCTCATCGGTTTCCGGAGTCGAGCAGTACTTC,CASSSSVSGVEQYF
TRBJ2-3,few,-,TRBV28,TGTGCCAGCAGTTGGGACTCCGAGGGCGCGCAGTATTTT,CASSWDSEGAQYF
TRBJ2-1,few,-,TRBV4-2,TGTGCCAGCAGCCACCCCTACGACAATGAGCAGTTCTTC,CASSHPYDNEQFF
TRBJ2-5,-,-,TRBV2,TGTGCCAGCACCCTTGCCCCGGGATCGTTAGAGACCCAGTACTTC,CASTLAPGSLETQYF
TRBJ2-1,many,-,TRBV4-1,TGCGCCAGCAGCCAAGAAGGCAGAGGGGATGAGCAGTTCTTC,CASSQEGRGDEQFF